This TCR beta chain came from a study of blood T cell repertoires in COVID-19. Background on the study: Acute-phase and convalescent COVID-19 samples originated in the United States, Italy and Spain. PBMCs, B-cell-depleted T cells, or T cells provided the cDNA or gDNA that made up the material.

The ends lost 6 bases at V and 3 bases at J; junction bases unmatched: 4. Looked up from germline, CDR1 is MNHEY and CDR2 is SMNVEV (reference sequence). This CDR3 has 14 amino acids. Original analysis: Amplification from reference gene primers served as the basis for estimated nucleated cell counts. The assay was immunoSEQ multiplex PCR, and TCRdb's table has in-frame clones only and misses some. The V and J calls and clone size come from that table; D and trimming were worked out from the DNA. The sample lists 150,000 or so clones, about 86% occurring once. The rearrangement uses TRBV27 and TRBJ2-3, with 9 bases that match TRBD1. This TCR was recovered from a woman aged 55-70 years with acute or convalescent COVID-19. The sequencing input was peripheral blood. The CDR3 DNA is TGTGCCAGCAGAAGGGACAGGGTGACAGATACGCAGTATTTT. This sequence encodes CASRRDRVTDTQYF.